This note documents a single T cell receptor (beta chain) sequence. What it binds is unknown. This sample is drawn from a study of T cells in lung cancer brain metastases. Study observations and caveats: Unique productive clones were significantly fewer in brain metastases: median roughly 1,400 versus 4,700. FFPE DNA fragmentation may have prevented retrieving the complete T cell repertoire.

Germline assignment: CDR1 MNHNY and CDR2 SVGAGI (reference sequence). The V and J ends lost 5 bases and 10 bases, in that order; junction bases with no gene match: 19. The CDR3 length is 16 residues. Using immunoSEQ multiplex PCR, the repertoire was profiled, and TCRdb retains in-frame clones only, with some absent. The sample lists approximately 4,500 clones, over 75% occurring once. The sequence derives from a woman in her fifties or sixties with non-small cell lung cancer. Sequencing input: tumor tissue from the primary lung tumor. This chain joins TRBV6-6 and TRBJ2-5, with 7 nucleotides matching TRBD2. CDR3 sequence: CASSLWGGLSGGDQYF. Written as DNA, the CDR3 is TGTGCCAGCAGTCTCTGGGGCGGACTTAGTGGGGGGGACCAGTACTTC.